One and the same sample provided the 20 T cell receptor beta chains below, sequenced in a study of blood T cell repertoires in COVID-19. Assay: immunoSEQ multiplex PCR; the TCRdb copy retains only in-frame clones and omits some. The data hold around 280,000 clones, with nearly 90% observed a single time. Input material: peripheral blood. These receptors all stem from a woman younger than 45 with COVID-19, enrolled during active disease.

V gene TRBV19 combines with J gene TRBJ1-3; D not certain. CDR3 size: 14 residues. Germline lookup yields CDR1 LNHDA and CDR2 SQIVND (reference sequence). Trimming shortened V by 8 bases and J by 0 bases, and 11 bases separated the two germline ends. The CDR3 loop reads CASHSGGSGNTIYF. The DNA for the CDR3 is TGTGCCAGTCATAGTGGAGGCTCTGGAAACACCATATATTTT. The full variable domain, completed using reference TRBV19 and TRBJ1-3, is DGGITQSPKYLFRKEGQNVTLSCEQNLNHDAMYWYRQDPGQGLRLIYYSQIVNDFQKGDIAEGYSVSREKKESFPLTVTSAQKNPTAFYLCASHSGGSGNTIYFGEGSWLTVV.

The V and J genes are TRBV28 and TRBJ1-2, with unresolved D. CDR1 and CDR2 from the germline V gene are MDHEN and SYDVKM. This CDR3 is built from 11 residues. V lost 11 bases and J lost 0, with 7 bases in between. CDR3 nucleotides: TGTGCCGGGCAGTCTAACTATGGCTACACCTTC. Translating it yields CAGQSNYGYTF.

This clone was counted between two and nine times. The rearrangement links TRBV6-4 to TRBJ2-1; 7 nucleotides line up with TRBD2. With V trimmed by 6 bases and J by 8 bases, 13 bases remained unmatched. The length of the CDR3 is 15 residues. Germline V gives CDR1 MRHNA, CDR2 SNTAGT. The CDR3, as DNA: TGTGCCAGCAGCCTCGGTGGGGGGGAGATAGATGAGCAGTTCTTC. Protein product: CASSLGGGEIDEQFF.

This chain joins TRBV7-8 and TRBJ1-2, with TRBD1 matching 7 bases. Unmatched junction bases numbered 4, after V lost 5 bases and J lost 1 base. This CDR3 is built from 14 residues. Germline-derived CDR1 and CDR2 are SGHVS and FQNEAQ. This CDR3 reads CASSRQGDNYGYTF. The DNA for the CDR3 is TGTGCCAGCAGCCGACAGGGTGATAACTATGGCTACACCTTC.

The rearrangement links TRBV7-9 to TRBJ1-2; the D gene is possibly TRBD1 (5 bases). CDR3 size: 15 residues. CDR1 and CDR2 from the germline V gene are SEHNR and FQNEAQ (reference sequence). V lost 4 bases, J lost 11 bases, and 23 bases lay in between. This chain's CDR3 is CASSSWDSSKMGYTF. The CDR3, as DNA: TGTGCCAGCAGCTCCTGGGACTCTTCAAAAATGGGATACACCTTC.

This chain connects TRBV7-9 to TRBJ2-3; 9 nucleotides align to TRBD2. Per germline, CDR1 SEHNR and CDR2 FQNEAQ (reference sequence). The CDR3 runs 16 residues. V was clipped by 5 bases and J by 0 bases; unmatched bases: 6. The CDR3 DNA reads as TGTGCCAGCAGCCCGAGGACTAGCGCTAGCACAGATACGCAGTATTTT. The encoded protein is CASSPRTSASTDTQYF.

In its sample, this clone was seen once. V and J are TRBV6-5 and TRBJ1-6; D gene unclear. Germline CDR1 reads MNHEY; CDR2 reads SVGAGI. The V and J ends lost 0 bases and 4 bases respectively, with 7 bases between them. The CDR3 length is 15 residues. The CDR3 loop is CASSYSGSYNSPLHF. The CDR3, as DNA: TGTGCCAGCAGTTACTCGGGCAGTTATAATTCACCCCTCCACTTT.

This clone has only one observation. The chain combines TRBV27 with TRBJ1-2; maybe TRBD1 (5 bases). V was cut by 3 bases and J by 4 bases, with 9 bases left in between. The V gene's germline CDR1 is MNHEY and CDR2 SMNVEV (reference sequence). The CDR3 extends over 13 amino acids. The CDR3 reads CASSFSQGYGYTF. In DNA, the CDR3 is TGTGCCAGCAGTTTCTCGCAGGGCTATGGCTACACCTTC.

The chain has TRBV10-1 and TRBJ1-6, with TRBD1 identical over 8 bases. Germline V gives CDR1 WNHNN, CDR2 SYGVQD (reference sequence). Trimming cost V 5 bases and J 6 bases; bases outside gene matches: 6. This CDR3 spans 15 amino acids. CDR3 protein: CASSWDRTPNSPLHF. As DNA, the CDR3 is TGCGCCAGCAGTTGGGACAGGACCCCTAATTCACCCCTCCACTTT.

In nucleotides, the CDR3 is TGTGCCAGCAGCCAAATGGGACAGGGTCTTATCCACGAGCAGTACTTC. It yields the protein CASSQMGQGLIHEQYF. The rearrangement joins TRBV4-2 to TRBJ2-7, with 9 nucleotides matching TRBD1. This CDR3 is built from 16 residues. Per germline, CDR1 LGHNA and CDR2 YNFKEQ. Trimming removed 2 bases from V and 5 bases from J; junction bases left unmatched: 10.

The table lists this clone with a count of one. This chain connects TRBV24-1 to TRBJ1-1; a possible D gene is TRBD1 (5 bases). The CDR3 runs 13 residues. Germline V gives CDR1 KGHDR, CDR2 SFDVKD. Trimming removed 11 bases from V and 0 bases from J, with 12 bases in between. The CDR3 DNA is TGTGCCATACAAGGGGTCTTGAACACTGAAGCTTTCTTT. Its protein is CAIQGVLNTEAFF.

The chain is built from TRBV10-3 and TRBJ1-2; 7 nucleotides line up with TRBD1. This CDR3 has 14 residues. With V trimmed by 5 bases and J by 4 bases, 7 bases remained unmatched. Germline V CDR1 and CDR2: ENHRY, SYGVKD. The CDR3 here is CAISKTDRSYGYTF. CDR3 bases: TGTGCCATCAGTAAGACGGACAGGAGCTATGGCTACACCTTC.

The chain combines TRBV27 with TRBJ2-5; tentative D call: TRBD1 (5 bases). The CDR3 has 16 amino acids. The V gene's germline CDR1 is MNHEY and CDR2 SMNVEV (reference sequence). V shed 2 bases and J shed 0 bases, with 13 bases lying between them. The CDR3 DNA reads TGTGCCAGCAGTTTAAGGGCAGGGTTTTACCAAGAGACCCAGTACTTC. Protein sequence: CASSLRAGFYQETQYF.

CDR3 DNA sequence: TGTGCCAGCAGTTACACGGGAGATTCGGACACCTTC. Its protein is CASSYTGDSDTF. This rearrangement joins TRBV7-9 to TRBJ1-2; D gene ambiguous. This CDR3 has 12 amino acids. V was trimmed by 6 bases and J by 12 bases, leaving 17 bases between them. CDR1 SEHNR and CDR2 FQNEAQ come from the germline V gene (reference sequence). Drawing the rest from reference TRBV7-9 and TRBJ1-2, the complete variable domain is DTGVSQNPRHKITKRGQNVTFRCDPISEHNRLYWYRQTLGQGPEFLTYFQNEAQLEKSRLLSDRFSAERPKGSFSTLEIQRTEQGDSAMYLCASSYTGDSDTFGSGTRLTVV.

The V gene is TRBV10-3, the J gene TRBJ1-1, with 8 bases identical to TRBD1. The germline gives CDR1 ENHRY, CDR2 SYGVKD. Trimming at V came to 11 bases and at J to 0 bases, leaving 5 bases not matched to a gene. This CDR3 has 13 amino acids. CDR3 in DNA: TGTGCCGCGCGACAGGGGTTGAACACTGAAGCTTTCTTT. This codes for CAARQGLNTEAFF.

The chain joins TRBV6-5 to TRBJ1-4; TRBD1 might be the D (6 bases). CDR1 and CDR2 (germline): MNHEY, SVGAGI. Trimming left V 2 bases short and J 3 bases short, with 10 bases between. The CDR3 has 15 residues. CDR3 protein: CASSYRGGPNEKLFF. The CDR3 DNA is TGTGCCAGCAGTTACCGCGGGGGGCCTAATGAAAAACTGTTTTTT.

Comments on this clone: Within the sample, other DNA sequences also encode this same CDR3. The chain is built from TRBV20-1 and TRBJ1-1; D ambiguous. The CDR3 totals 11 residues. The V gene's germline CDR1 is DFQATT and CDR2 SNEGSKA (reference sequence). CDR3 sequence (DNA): TGCAGCGCCGGGTTGAACACTGAAGCTTTCTTT. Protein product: CSAGLNTEAFF.

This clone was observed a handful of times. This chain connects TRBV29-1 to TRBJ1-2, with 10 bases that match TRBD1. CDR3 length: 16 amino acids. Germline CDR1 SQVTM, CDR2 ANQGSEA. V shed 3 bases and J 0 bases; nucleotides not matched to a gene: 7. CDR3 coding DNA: TGCAGCGTTGATTGGGGACAGGGGCCTACTAACTATGGCTACACCTTC. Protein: CSVDWGQGPTNYGYTF.

CDR3 sequence: CASRERDTDTQYF. CDR3 DNA sequence: TGTGCCAGTAGGGAGAGGGACACAGATACGCAGTATTTT. The V and J genes are TRBV19 and TRBJ2-3; D is possibly TRBD2 (5 bases). The CDR3 sequence is 13 residues long. The germline V gene has CDR1 LNHDA and CDR2 SQIVND (reference sequence). V was clipped by 6 bases and J by 2 bases, with 9 bases between them.

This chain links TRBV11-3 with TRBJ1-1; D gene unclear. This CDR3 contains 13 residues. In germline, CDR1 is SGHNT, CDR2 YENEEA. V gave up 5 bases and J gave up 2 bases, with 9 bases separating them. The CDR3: CASSPGPNTEAFF. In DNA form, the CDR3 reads TGTGCCAGCAGCCCCGGTCCCAACACTGAAGCTTTCTTT. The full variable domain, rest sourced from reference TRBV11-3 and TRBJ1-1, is EAGVVQSPRYKIIEKKQPVAFWCNPISGHNTLYWYLQNLGQGPELLIRYENEEAVDDSQLPKDRFSAERLKGVDSTLKIQPAELGDSAVYLCASSPGPNTEAFFGQGTRLTVV.